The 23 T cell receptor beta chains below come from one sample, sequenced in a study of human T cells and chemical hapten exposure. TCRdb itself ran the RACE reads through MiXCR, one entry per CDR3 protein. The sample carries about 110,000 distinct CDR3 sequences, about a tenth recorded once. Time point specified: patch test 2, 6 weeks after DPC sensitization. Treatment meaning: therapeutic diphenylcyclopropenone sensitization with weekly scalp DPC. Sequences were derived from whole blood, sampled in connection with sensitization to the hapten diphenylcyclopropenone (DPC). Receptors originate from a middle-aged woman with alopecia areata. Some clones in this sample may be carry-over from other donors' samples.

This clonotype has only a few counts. The CDR3 spells CASSPSGFLGNEQFF. The DNA of the CDR3 is TGTGCCAGCAGCCCATCCGGGTTCCTGGGGAATGAGCAGTTCTTC. This chain links TRBV5-4 with TRBJ2-1, with no clear D. The V end lost 4 bases, the J end lost 7 bases, and 18 bases lay between the germline ends. The CDR3 covers 15 residues. Germline lookup yields CDR1 SGHNT and CDR2 YYREEE (reference sequence).

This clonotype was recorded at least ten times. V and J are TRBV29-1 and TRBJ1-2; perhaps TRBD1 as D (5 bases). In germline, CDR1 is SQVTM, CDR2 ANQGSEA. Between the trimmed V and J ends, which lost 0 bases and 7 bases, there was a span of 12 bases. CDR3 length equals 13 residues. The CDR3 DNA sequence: TGCAGCGTTGAAGATCCGTCCGGGGGTGGCTACACCTTC. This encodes CSVEDPSGGGYTF.

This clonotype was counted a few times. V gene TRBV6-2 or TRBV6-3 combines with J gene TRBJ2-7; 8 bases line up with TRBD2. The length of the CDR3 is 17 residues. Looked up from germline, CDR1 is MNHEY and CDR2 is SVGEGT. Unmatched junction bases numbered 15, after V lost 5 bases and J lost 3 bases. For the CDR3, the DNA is TGTGCCAGCAGTCATCCGGGGACCGGGACTAGGGTCTACGAGCAGTACTTC. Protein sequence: CASSHPGTGTRVYEQYF.

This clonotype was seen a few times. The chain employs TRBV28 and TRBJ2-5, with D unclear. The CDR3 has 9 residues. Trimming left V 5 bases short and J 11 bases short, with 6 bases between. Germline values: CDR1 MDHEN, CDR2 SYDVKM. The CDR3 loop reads CASSLQQYF. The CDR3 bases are TGTGCCAGCAGTCTACAACAGTACTTC.

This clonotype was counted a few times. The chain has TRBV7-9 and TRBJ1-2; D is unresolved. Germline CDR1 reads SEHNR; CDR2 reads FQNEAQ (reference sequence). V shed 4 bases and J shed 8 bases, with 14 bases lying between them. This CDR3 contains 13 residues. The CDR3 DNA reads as TGTGCCAGCAGCTCGATGTTTACGGGAGGCTACACCTTC. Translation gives CASSSMFTGGYTF.

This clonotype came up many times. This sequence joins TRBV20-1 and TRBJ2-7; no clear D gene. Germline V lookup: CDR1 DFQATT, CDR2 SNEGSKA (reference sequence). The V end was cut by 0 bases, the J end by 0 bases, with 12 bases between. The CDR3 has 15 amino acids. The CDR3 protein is CSAREWRLSSYEQYF. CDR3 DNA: TGCAGTGCTAGAGAGTGGCGCCTCAGCTCCTACGAGCAGTACTTC.

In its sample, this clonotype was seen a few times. This chain's CDR3 is CSARAEGDQPQHF. DNA of the CDR3: TGCAGTGCTAGAGCGGAAGGGGACCAGCCCCAGCATTTT. The chain recombines TRBV20-1 with TRBJ1-5; maybe TRBD1 (5 bases). V lost 1 base and J lost 7, with 11 bases in between. Germline V gene sequence: CDR1 DFQATT, CDR2 SNEGSKA (reference sequence). This CDR3 has 13 amino acids.

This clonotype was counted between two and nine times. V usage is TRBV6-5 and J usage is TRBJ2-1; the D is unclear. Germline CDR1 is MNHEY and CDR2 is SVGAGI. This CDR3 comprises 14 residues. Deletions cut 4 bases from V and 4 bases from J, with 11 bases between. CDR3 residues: CASSSRVGYNEQFF. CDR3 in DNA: TGTGCCAGCAGTTCACGAGTCGGATACAATGAGCAGTTCTTC.

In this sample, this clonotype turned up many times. The CDR3 loop is CSATGFIGYTF. CDR3 nucleotides: TGCAGTGCTACAGGGTTTATTGGCTACACCTTC. V and J are TRBV20-1 and TRBJ1-2; possible D gene TRBD1, 5 bases. The germline V gene encodes CDR1 DFQATT and CDR2 SNEGSKA (reference sequence). This CDR3 comprises 11 residues. V shed 4 bases and J shed 7 bases, with 10 bases lying between them.

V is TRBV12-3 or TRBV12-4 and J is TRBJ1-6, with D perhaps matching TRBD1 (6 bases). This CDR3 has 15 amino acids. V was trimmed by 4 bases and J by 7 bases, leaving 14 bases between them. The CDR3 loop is CASSSTGARNSPLHF. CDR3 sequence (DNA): TGTGCCAGCAGTTCTACGGGGGCGCGGAATTCACCCCTCCACTTT.

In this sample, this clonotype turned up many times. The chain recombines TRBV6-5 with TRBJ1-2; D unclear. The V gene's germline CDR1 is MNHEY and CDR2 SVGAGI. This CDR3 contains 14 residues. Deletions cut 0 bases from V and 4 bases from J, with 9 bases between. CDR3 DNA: TGTGCCAGCAGTTACTCGTTTGGGTCCTATGGCTACACCTTC. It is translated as CASSYSFGSYGYTF.

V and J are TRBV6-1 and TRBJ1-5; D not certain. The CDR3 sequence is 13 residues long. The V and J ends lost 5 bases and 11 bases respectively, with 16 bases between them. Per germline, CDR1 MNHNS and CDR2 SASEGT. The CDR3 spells CASSPPRAPAQHF. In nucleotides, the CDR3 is TGTGCCAGCAGTCCCCCCCGGGCCCCAGCCCAGCATTTT.

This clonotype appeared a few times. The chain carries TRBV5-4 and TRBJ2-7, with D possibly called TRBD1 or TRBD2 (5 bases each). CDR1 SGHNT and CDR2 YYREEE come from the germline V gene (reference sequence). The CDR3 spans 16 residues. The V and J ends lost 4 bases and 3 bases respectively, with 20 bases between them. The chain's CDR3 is CASSPGAPLGYYEQYF. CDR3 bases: TGTGCCAGCAGCCCCGGGGCCCCCCTAGGATACTACGAGCAGTACTTC.

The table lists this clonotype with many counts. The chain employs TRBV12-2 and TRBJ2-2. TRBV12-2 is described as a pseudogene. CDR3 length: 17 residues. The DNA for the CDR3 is TGTGCAAGTCGCTTAGCCCTTAGCGGGCAGAACACCGGGGAGCTGTTTTTT. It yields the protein CASRLALSGQNTGELFF.

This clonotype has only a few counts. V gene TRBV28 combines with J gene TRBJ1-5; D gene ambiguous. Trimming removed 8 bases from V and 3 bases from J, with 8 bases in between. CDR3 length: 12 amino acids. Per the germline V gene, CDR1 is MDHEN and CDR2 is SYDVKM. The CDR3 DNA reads TGTGCCAGCGGAGTACCCAATCAGCCCCAGCATTTT. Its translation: CASGVPNQPQHF.

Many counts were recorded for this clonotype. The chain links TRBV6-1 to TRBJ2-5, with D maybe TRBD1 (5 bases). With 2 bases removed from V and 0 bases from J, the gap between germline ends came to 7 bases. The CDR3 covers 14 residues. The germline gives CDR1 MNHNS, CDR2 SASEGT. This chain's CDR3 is CASSEPGNQETQYF. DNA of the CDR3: TGTGCCAGCAGTGAACCAGGGAACCAAGAGACCCAGTACTTC.

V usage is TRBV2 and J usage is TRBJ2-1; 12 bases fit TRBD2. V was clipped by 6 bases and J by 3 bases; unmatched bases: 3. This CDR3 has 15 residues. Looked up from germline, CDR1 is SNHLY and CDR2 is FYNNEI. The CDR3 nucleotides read TGTGCCAGCAGGAGGACTAGCGGGGTCTACAATGAGCAGTTCTTC. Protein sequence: CASRRTSGVYNEQFF.

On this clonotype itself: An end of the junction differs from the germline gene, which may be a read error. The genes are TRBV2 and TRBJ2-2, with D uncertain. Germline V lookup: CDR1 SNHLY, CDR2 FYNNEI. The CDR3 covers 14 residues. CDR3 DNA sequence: TGTGCCAGCAGCGAAGGACCGAACACCGGGGAGCTGTTTTTT. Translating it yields CASSEGPNTGELFF.

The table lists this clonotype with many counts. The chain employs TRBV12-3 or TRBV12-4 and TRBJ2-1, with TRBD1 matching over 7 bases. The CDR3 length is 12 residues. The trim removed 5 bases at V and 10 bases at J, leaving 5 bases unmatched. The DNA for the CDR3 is TGTGCCAGCAGTCCACGCAGGGGGGAGCAGTTCTTC. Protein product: CASSPRRGEQFF.

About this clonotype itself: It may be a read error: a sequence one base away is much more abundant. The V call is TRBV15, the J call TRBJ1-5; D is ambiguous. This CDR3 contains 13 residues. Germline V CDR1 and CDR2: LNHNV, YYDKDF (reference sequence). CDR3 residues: CVTSRGHNQPQHF. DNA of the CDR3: TGTGTCACCAGCAGAGGGCACAATCAGCCCCAGCATTTT.

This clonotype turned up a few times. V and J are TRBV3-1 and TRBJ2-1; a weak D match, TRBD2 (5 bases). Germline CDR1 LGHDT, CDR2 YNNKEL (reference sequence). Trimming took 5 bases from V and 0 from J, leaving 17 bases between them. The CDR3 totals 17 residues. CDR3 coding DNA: TGTGCCAGCAGCGTAGCCCCACCCGGGGTCTCCTACAATGAGCAGTTCTTC. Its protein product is CASSVAPPGVSYNEQFF.

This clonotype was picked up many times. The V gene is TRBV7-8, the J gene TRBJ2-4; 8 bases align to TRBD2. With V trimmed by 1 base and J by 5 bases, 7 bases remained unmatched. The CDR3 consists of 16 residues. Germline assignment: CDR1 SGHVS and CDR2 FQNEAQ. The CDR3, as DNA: TGTGCCAGCAGCTTAGATCCAGCGGGGGACCAAAACATTCAGTACTTC. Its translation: CASSLDPAGDQNIQYF.

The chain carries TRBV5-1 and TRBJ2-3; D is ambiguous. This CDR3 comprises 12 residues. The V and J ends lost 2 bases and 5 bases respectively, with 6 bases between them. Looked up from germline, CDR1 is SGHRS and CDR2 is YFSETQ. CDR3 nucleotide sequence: TGCGCCAGCAGCTTTTACGAAGATACGCAGTATTTT. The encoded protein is CASSFYEDTQYF. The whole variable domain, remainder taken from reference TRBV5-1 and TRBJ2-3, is KAGVTQTPRYLIKTRGQQVTLSCSPISGHRSVSWYQQTPGQGLQFLFEYFSETQRNKGNFPGRFSGRQFSNSRSEMNVSTLELGDSALYLCASSFYEDTQYFGPGTRLTVL.